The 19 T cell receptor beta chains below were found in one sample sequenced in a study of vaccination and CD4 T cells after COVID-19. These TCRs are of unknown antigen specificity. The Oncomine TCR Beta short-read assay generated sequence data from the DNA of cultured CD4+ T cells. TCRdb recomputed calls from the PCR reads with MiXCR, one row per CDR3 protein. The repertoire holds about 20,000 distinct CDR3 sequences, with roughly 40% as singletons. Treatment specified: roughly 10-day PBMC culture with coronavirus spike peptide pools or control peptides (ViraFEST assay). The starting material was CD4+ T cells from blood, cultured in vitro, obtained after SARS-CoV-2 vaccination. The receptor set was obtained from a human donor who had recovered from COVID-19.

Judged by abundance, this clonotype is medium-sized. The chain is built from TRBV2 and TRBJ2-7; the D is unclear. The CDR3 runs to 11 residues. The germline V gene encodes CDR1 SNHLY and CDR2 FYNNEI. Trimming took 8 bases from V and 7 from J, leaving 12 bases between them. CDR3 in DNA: TGTGCCAGCCTCAGCGATCCGGAGCAGTACTTC. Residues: CASLSDPEQYF.

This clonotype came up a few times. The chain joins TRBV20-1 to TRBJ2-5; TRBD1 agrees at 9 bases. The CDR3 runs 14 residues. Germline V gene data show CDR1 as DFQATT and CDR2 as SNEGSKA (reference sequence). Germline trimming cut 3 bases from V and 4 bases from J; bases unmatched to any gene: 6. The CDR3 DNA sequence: TGCAGTGCTAGGACAGGGGGAAGTTCAGAGACCCAGTACTTC. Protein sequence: CSARTGGSSETQYF.

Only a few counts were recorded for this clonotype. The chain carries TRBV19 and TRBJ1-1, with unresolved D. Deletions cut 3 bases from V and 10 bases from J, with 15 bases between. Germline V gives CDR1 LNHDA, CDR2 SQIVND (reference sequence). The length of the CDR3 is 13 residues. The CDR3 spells CASSILAEGRAFF. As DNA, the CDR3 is TGTGCCAGTAGTATTTTAGCCGAGGGTAGAGCTTTCTTT.

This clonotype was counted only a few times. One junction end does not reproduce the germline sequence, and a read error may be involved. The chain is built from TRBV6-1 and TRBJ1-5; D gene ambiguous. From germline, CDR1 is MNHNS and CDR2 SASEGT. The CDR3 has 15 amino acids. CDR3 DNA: TGTGCCAGCAGTGAAGCTAGGACGACATCAGGCCAATTTTATTTT. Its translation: CASSEARTTSGQFYF.

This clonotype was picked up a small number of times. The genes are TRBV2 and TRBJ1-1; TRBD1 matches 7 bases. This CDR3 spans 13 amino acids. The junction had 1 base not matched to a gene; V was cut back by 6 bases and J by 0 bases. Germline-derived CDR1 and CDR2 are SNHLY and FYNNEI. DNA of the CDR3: TGTGCCAGCAGAACAGGGGTGAACACTGAAGCTTTCTTT. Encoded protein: CASRTGVNTEAFF.

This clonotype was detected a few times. The CDR3 coding sequence is TGCAGTGCTAGTCCGGGGGTGGGCGGCTACACCTTC. Amino acids: CSASPGVGGYTF. The gene calls are TRBV20-1 and TRBJ1-2, with a weak D call TRBD1 (5 bases). In germline, CDR1 is DFQATT, CDR2 SNEGSKA (reference sequence). V gave up 3 bases and J gave up 8 bases, with 13 bases separating them. The CDR3 covers 12 residues.

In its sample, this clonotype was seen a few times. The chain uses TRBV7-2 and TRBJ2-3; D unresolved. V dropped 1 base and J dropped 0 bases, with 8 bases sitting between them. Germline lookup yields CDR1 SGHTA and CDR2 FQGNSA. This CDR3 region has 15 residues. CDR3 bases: TGTGCCAGCAGCTTAGAACCCCTAAGCACAGATACGCAGTATTTT. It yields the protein CASSLEPLSTDTQYF.

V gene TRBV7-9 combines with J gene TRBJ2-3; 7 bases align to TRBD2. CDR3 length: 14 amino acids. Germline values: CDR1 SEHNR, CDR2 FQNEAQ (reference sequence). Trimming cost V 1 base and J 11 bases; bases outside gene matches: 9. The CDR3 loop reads CASSLVLAVDGQYF. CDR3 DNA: TGTGCCAGCAGCTTAGTCCTAGCGGTGGACGGGCAGTATTTT. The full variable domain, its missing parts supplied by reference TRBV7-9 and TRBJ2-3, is DTGVSQNPRHKITKRGQNVTFRCDPISEHNRLYWYRQTLGQGPEFLTYFQNEAQLEKSRLLSDRFSAERPKGSFSTLEIQRTEQGDSAMYLCASSLVLAVDGQYFGPGTRLTVL.

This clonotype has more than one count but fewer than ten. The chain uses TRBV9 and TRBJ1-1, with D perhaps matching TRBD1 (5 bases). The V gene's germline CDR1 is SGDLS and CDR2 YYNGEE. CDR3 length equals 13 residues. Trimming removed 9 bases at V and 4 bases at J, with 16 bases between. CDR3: CATYGGASTEAFF. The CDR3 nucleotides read TGTGCCACCTACGGAGGGGCGAGCACTGAAGCTTTCTTT.

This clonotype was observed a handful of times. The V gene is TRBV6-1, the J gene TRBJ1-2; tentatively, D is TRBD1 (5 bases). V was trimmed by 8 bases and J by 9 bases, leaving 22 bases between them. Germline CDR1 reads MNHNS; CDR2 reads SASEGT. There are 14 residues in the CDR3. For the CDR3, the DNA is TGTGCCAGCTCCCCAACTGGGACTACAAGTCGCTACACCTTC. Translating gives CASSPTGTTSRYTF.

CDR3 DNA: TGTGCCAGCAGCTTAGCTGGCGGAAGCACTGACGAGCAGTACTTC. Translating it yields CASSLAGGSTDEQYF. V gene TRBV7-2 combines with J gene TRBJ2-7, with unresolved D. Germline CDR1 is SGHTA and CDR2 is FQGNSA. The CDR3 consists of 15 residues. V was trimmed by 0 bases and J by 5 bases, leaving 14 bases between them.

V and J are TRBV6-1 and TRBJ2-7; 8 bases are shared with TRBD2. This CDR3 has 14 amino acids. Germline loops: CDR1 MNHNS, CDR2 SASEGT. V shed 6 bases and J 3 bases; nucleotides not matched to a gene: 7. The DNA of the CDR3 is TGTGCCAGCAGAGGAGCGGGAGTATTCTACGAGCAGTACTTC. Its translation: CASRGAGVFYEQYF.

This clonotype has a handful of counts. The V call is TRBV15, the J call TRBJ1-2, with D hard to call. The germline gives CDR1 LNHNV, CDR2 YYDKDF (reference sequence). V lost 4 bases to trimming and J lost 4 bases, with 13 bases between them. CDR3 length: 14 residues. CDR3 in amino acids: CATSTRTSGYGYTF. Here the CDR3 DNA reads TGTGCCACCAGCACACGAACCTCGGGCTATGGCTACACCTTC. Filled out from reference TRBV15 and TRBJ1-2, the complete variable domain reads DAMVIQNPRYQVTQFGKPVTLSCSQTLNHNVMYWYQQKSSQAPKLLFHYYDKDFNNEADTPDNFQSRRPNTSFCFLDIRSPGLGDTAMYLCATSTRTSGYGYTFGSGTRLTVV.

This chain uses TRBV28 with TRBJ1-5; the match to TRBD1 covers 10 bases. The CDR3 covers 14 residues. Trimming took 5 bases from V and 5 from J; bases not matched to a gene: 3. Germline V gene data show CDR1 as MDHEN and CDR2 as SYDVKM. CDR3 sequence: CASSIGQGDQPQHF. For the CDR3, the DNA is TGTGCCAGCAGTATAGGACAGGGGGATCAGCCCCAGCATTTT.

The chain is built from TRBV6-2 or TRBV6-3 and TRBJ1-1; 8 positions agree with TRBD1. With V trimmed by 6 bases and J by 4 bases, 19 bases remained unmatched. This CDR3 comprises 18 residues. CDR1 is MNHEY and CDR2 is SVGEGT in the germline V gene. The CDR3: CASRFEKRTGPESTEAFF. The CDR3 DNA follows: TGTGCCAGCAGATTCGAGAAACGGACAGGGCCGGAGAGCACTGAAGCTTTCTTT.

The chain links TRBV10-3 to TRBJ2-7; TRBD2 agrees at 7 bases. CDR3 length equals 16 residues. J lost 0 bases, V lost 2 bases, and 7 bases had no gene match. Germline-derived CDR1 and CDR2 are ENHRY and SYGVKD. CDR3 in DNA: TGTGCCATCAGTGAGAAGGGTGGGGGGGGCTCCTACGAGCAGTACTTC. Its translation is CAISEKGGGGSYEQYF.

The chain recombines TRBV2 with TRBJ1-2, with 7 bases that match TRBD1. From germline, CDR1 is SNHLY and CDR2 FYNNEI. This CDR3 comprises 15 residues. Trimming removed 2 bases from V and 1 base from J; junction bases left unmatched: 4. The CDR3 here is CASSESYRGNYGYTF. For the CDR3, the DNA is TGTGCCAGCAGTGAATCCTACAGGGGTAACTATGGCTACACCTTC.

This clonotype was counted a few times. The CDR3 DNA sequence: TGTGCCAGCATTCTCGATGCATCCAGATTTAACTATGGCTACACCTTC. It codes for CASILDASRFNYGYTF. This sequence joins TRBV6-2 or TRBV6-3 and TRBJ1-2; no firm D call. The CDR3 is 16 residues long. The V gene lost 7 bases and the J gene lost 1 base, with 19 bases spanning the gap. Germline V gene lookup returns CDR1 MNHEY and CDR2 SVGEGT.

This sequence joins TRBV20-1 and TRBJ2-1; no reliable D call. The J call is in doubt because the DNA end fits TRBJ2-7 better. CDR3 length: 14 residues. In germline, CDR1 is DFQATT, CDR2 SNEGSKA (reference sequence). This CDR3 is CSARGGSQRYEQYF. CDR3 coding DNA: TGCAGTGCTAGAGGCGGCAGTCAAAGATACGAGCAGTACTTC.